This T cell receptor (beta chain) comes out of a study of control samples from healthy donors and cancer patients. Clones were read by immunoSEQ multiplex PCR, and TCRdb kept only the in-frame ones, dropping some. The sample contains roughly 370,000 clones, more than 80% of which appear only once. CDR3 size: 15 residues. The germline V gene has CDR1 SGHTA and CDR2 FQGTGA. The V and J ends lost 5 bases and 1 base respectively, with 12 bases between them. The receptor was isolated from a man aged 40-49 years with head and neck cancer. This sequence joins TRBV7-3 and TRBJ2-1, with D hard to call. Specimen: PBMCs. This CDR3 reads CASSPTQASYNEQFF. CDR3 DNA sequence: TGTGCCAGCAGCCCAACCCAGGCTTCCTACAATGAGCAGTTCTTC.